This is a list of T cell receptor beta chains from one sample in a study of T-cell memory formation after mild COVID-19. TCRdb processed the 5' RACE reads anew with MiXCR; each CDR3 protein has one entry. The sample includes approximately 7,400 distinct CDR3 sequences, approximately 31% of them seen just once. Sequenced material: PBMCs or a T cell subset sorted from them (not recorded which). Receptors originate from an adult woman who had mild COVID-19 (a few samples of this study predate the infection). Cell type and time point are not known. The CDR3 runs from the conserved cysteine through the conserved F or W. Each record gives: D gene, clone size, J gene, V gene, CDR3 protein, CDR3 DNA. The D gene is left open where the match is weak. The size of a clone is reported for some rows only, either as once, few or many, or as a class for expanded clones.

D: TRBD1; size: NA; J: TRBJ2-7; V: TRBV29-1; CDR3: CSAEAGTAYEQYF; DNA: TGCAGCGCCGAAGCCGGGACAGCCTACGAGCAGTACTTC
D: TRBD1; size: NA; J: TRBJ2-7; V: TRBV2; CDR3: CASSGQGAGEQYF; DNA: TGTGCCAGCAGCGGACAGGGGGCTGGGGAGCAGTACTTC
D: NA; size: NA; J: TRBJ2-5; V: TRBV12-3/TRBV12-4; CDR3: CASSPPWETQYF; DNA: TGTGCCAGCAGCCCGCCGTGGGAGACCCAGTACTTC
D: TRBD2; size: medium-sized; J: TRBJ2-2; V: TRBV4-2; CDR3: CASSQKGTMIGWELFF; DNA: TGTGCCAGCAGCCAAAAGGGGACTATGATCGGTTGGGAGCTGTTTTTT
D: TRBD2; size: many; J: TRBJ2-4; V: TRBV4-1; CDR3: CASSQGAGVNIQYF; DNA: TGCGCCAGCAGCCAAGGTGCGGGGGTGAACATTCAGTACTTC
D: NA; size: many; J: TRBJ2-2; V: TRBV5-1; CDR3: CASSFAGTNTGELFF; DNA: TGCGCCAGCAGCTTCGCAGGGACGAACACCGGGGAGCTGTTTTTT
D: NA; size: many; J: TRBJ2-2; V: TRBV27; CDR3: CASSAANTGELFF; DNA: TGTGCCAGCAGTGCCGCGAACACCGGGGAGCTGTTTTTT
D: NA; size: many; J: TRBJ2-2; V: TRBV6-1; CDR3: CAESGNTGELFF; DNA: TGTGCCGAGTCAGGGAACACCGGGGAGCTGTTTTTT
D: NA; size: NA; J: TRBJ2-5; V: TRBV7-2; CDR3: CASSRTDLQETQYF; DNA: TGTGCCAGCAGCCGCACAGACCTCCAAGAGACCCAGTACTTC
D: TRBD1; size: many; J: TRBJ2-1; V: TRBV24-1; CDR3: CATSQSWTGPYNEQFF; DNA: TGTGCCACCAGTCAGTCTTGGACAGGGCCCTACAATGAGCAGTTCTTC
D: NA; size: NA; J: TRBJ2-5; V: TRBV7-8; CDR3: CASSHQDGAGETQYF; DNA: TGTGCCAGCAGCCATCAGGACGGGGCCGGGGAGACCCAGTACTTC
D: NA; size: many; J: TRBJ2-5; V: TRBV5-1; CDR3: CASRGPQETQYF; DNA: TGCGCCAGCAGAGGGCCCCAAGAGACCCAGTACTTC
D: NA; size: NA; J: TRBJ2-2; V: TRBV6-5; CDR3: CASSYWPLDGELFF; DNA: TGTGCCAGCAGTTACTGGCCTCTGGACGGGGAGCTGTTTTTT
D: NA; size: many; J: TRBJ2-5; V: TRBV10-3; CDR3: CANGQNQETQYF; DNA: TGTGCCAATGGACAGAACCAAGAGACCCAGTACTTC
D: TRBD2; size: NA; J: TRBJ2-1; V: TRBV6-2/TRBV6-3; CDR3: CASSYSAGGPPFF; DNA: TGTGCCAGCAGTTACTCTGCGGGAGGGCCCCCGTTCTTC
D: TRBD1; size: medium-sized; J: TRBJ1-2; V: TRBV19; CDR3: CASTSYRDRIHYGYTF; DNA: TGTGCCAGTACCTCTTACCGGGACAGAATACACTATGGCTACACCTTC
D: NA; size: NA; J: TRBJ1-2; V: TRBV12-3/TRBV12-4; CDR3: CASSLVLGNYGYTF; DNA: TGTGCCAGCAGTTTAGTTCTGGGGAACTATGGCTACACCTTC